This TCR beta chain was sequenced for a study of monozygotic twins with inflammatory bowel disease. Germline V gene data show CDR1 as LNHDA and CDR2 as SQIVND (reference sequence). The CDR3 spans 12 residues. TCRdb re-called the 5' RACE reads and shows each CDR3 protein once, DNA omitted. Its table records more than 75,000 distinct CDR3 sequences. The chain joins TRBV19 to TRBJ2-3. This TCR was recovered from a human donor with ulcerative colitis or Crohn's disease, or a healthy co-twin of an affected twin (not recorded which). The specimen was blood. CDR3 residues: CASSVTPDTQYF.